This T cell receptor (beta chain) was sequenced during a study of blood T cells in healthy people across ages. Next came a second PCR, run for roughly 6 to 11 cycles, which used a sample-barcoded 5' primer along with a J-beta primer mix. TCRdb fed the 5' RACE reads into MiXCR, producing one record per CDR3 protein. The data show 850,000 to 1,300,000 distinct CDR3 sequences, 35% to 55% seen once. Whole-study results and caveats: Both naive CD4+ cell counts and diversity were greater in long-lived donors than in aged donors.

This clonotype was observed a handful of times. Antigen specificity is unknown. Healthy Caucasians from Russia aged about 6 to 90 served as donors. Samples had at least 6.5 million PBMCs isolated from them. V shed 6 bases and J 13 bases; nucleotides not matched to a gene: 6. This CDR3 contains 12 residues. The sequenced material came from blood. This TCR derives from a woman aged 55-75 years in good health. The V call is TRBV12-3 or TRBV12-4, the J call TRBJ2-3; 11 bases are a match to TRBD2. CDR3 nucleotides: TGTGCCAGCAGCTCGACTAGCGGGACAAAGTATTTT. Protein sequence: CASSSTSGTKYF.